What follows is one TCR beta chain and its context. This CDR3 region has 12 residues. V was pared by 4 bases and J by 8 bases, with 2 bases of the junction left unmatched. CDR1 SQVTM and CDR2 ANQGSEA come from the germline V gene. The data derive from a study of blood T cell repertoires in COVID-19. Per the original methods: From reference gene primer amplification, estimates of nucleated cell counts were derived. Assay used: immunoSEQ multiplex PCR; TCRdb lists only in-frame clones, some missing. The V and J calls and clone size were taken over from that table, and D and trimming were inferred from the DNA. The sample contains 360,000 or so clones, 90% of which appear only once.

This receptor was identified in a man in his late teens or twenties with active or convalescent COVID-19. The rearrangement uses TRBV29-1 and TRBJ2-3, with TRBD2 matching 11 bases. Sequenced sample: peripheral blood. CDR3 DNA sequence: TGCAGCGTTGCCCTAGCGGGGGGTACGCAGTATTTT. Translating it yields CSVALAGGTQYF.